The clone carrying this TCR beta chain appeared once. As yet, its antigen is unknown. This record comes from a study of cytomegalovirus exposure and HLA in healthy donors. Researchers ran the PCR with 60 Vbeta and 13 Jbeta primers. The table came from immunoSEQ multiplex PCR; TCRdb's copy has only in-frame clones and leaves some out. This sample has around 200,000 clones, with over 60% found just once. Study outcomes and limitations: Only CMV serostatus was available as immune exposure information. Published work reported that the classifier diagnosed cytomegalovirus status with high specificity and sensitivity.

The sequenced sample consisted of PBMCs. This clonotype was obtained from a woman in her 50s in good health and CMV-seronegative.

CDR3 nucleotides: TGTGCCAGCAGCGACCCACTTTGGGCGGGGGGGCCTATAGGCGAGACCCAGTACTTC. Its protein product is CASSDPLWAGGPIGETQYF. V gene TRBV9 combines with J gene TRBJ2-5; 9 nucleotides agree with TRBD2. In germline, CDR1 is SGDLS, CDR2 YYNGEE. The CDR3 has 19 amino acids. V was clipped by 3 bases and J by 5 bases; unmatched bases: 20. The entire variable domain, with the rest obtained from reference TRBV9 and TRBJ2-5, is as follows: DSGVTQTPKHLITATGQRVTLRCSPRSGDLSVYWYQQSLDQGLQFLIQYYNGEERAKGNILERFSAQQFPDLHSELNLSSLELGDSALYFCASSDPLWAGGPIGETQYFGPGTRLLVL.